A selection of T cell receptor beta chains follows, all from one sample in a study of blood T cell repertoires in COVID-19. Sequenced by immunoSEQ multiplex PCR; TCRdb stores in-frame clones only, minus some. The table shows about 60,000 clones, with roughly 80% occurring only once. The sequencing sample was made of peripheral blood. The receptors were sampled from a human donor in a cohort sampled during active COVID-19. The CDR3 runs from the conserved cysteine through the conserved F or W. The D gene is left open where the match is weak. Clone size, where shown, is once, few, many, or a class for clones that have expanded.

clone_size: .; j_call: TRBJ2-2; d_call: TRBD1; v_call: TRBV3-1/TRBV3-2; cdr3_length: 15; cdr3_aa: CASSRGTGVTGELFF; cdr3_nt: TGTGCCAGCAGCCGCGGGACAGGGGTCACCGGGGAGCTGTTTTTT
clone_size: .; j_call: TRBJ1-2; d_call: TRBD1; v_call: TRBV19; cdr3_length: 14; cdr3_aa: CASSTPGQGYGYTF; cdr3_nt: TGTGCCAGTAGTACTCCGGGACAGGGATATGGCTACACCTTC
clone_size: .; j_call: TRBJ2-2; d_call: TRBD2; v_call: TRBV4-2; cdr3_length: 16; cdr3_aa: CASSQRLASDAGELFF; cdr3_nt: TGTGCCAGCAGCCAACGACTAGCTTCAGACGCCGGGGAGCTGTTTTTT
clone_size: .; j_call: TRBJ1-1; d_call: .; v_call: TRBV19; cdr3_length: 14; cdr3_aa: CASSLLLRETEAFF; cdr3_nt: TGTGCCAGTAGCTTGCTTCTCCGGGAGACTGAAGCTTTCTTT
clone_size: .; j_call: TRBJ2-3; d_call: TRBD2; v_call: TRBV5-4; cdr3_length: 14; cdr3_aa: CASSSGGSTDTQYF; cdr3_nt: TGTGCCAGCAGCTCGGGAGGTAGCACAGATACGCAGTATTTT
clone_size: .; j_call: TRBJ2-2; d_call: TRBD1; v_call: TRBV9; cdr3_length: 16; cdr3_aa: CASSLGQGGNTGELFF; cdr3_nt: TGTGCCAGCAGCCTCGGACAGGGTGGGAACACCGGGGAGCTGTTTTTT
clone_size: .; j_call: TRBJ2-7; d_call: .; v_call: TRBV7-9; cdr3_length: 14; cdr3_aa: CASSLVGSQYEQYF; cdr3_nt: TGTGCCAGCAGCTTAGTCGGGAGCCAATACGAGCAGTACTTC
clone_size: .; j_call: TRBJ1-3; d_call: .; v_call: TRBV6-6; cdr3_length: 13; cdr3_aa: CASGQGAGNTIYF; cdr3_nt: TGTGCCAGCGGTCAAGGGGCTGGAAACACCATATATTTT
clone_size: .; j_call: TRBJ2-6; d_call: .; v_call: TRBV4-1; cdr3_length: 15; cdr3_aa: CASSLHISGANVLTF; cdr3_nt: TGCGCCAGCAGCCTTCACATCTCTGGGGCCAACGTCCTGACTTTC
clone_size: .; j_call: TRBJ2-5; d_call: TRBD1; v_call: TRBV10-3; cdr3_length: 15; cdr3_aa: CAISAGTGGEETQYF; cdr3_nt: TGTGCCATCAGTGCAGGGACAGGGGGCGAAGAGACCCAGTACTTC
clone_size: .; j_call: TRBJ2-5; d_call: .; v_call: TRBV6-5; cdr3_length: 13; cdr3_aa: CASKRQVQETQYF; cdr3_nt: TGTGCCAGCAAGCGACAGGTCCAAGAGACCCAGTACTTC
clone_size: .; j_call: TRBJ2-7; d_call: TRBD1; v_call: TRBV19; cdr3_length: 14; cdr3_aa: CASSPGTGSYEQYF; cdr3_nt: TGTGCCAGTAGTCCCGGGACAGGGTCCTACGAGCAGTACTTC
clone_size: .; j_call: TRBJ2-7; d_call: TRBD2; v_call: TRBV6-4; cdr3_length: 13; cdr3_aa: CASGGGMAYEQYF; cdr3_nt: TGTGCCAGCGGGGGGGGTATGGCCTACGAGCAGTACTTC
clone_size: .; j_call: TRBJ1-1; d_call: TRBD1; v_call: TRBV5-6; cdr3_length: 16; cdr3_aa: CASSLDGTGVNTEAFF; cdr3_nt: TGTGCCAGCAGCTTGGACGGGACAGGGGTGAACACTGAAGCTTTCTTT
clone_size: .; j_call: TRBJ1-5; d_call: TRBD1; v_call: TRBV19; cdr3_length: 17; cdr3_aa: CASRALGQGDSNQPQHF; cdr3_nt: TGTGCCAGTAGAGCCCTCGGACAGGGAGATAGCAATCAGCCCCAGCATTTT
clone_size: .; j_call: TRBJ1-3; d_call: TRBD1; v_call: TRBV7-2; cdr3_length: 15; cdr3_aa: CASSLVGGQGNTIYF; cdr3_nt: TGTGCCAGCAGCTTAGTAGGGGGACAGGGAAACACCATATATTTT
clone_size: .; j_call: TRBJ2-1; d_call: TRBD2; v_call: TRBV7-2; cdr3_length: 16; cdr3_aa: CASSSFPRGGHLEQFF; cdr3_nt: TGTGCCAGCAGCTCCTTTCCGCGGGGGGGCCACCTTGAGCAGTTCTTC
clone_size: .; j_call: TRBJ1-1; d_call: .; v_call: TRBV20-1; cdr3_length: 11; cdr3_aa: CSARDRLQAFF; cdr3_nt: TGCAGTGCTAGAGATCGACTGCAAGCTTTCTTT
clone_size: .; j_call: TRBJ2-5; d_call: .; v_call: TRBV30; cdr3_length: 12; cdr3_aa: CAWSVGGETQYF; cdr3_nt: TGTGCCTGGAGTGTCGGAGGAGAGACCCAGTACTTC
clone_size: .; j_call: TRBJ2-1; d_call: .; v_call: TRBV27; cdr3_length: 14; cdr3_aa: CASRTTGRVTEQFF; cdr3_nt: TGTGCCAGTAGGACTACGGGCAGGGTTACTGAGCAGTTCTTC
clone_size: few; j_call: TRBJ2-2; d_call: TRBD1; v_call: TRBV2; cdr3_length: 14; cdr3_aa: CASDRTGNTGELFF; cdr3_nt: TGTGCCAGCGATCGGACAGGGAACACCGGGGAGCTGTTTTTT
clone_size: .; j_call: TRBJ2-1; d_call: TRBD2; v_call: TRBV6-5; cdr3_length: 15; cdr3_aa: CASIQRIAGSSEQFF; cdr3_nt: TGTGCCAGCATCCAGAGAATAGCGGGATCGAGTGAGCAGTTCTTC
clone_size: .; j_call: TRBJ1-3; d_call: .; v_call: TRBV2; cdr3_length: 12; cdr3_aa: CASTTPGNTIYF; cdr3_nt: TGTGCCAGTACCACTCCCGGAAACACCATATATTTT
clone_size: .; j_call: TRBJ2-5; d_call: TRBD2; v_call: TRBV7-9; cdr3_length: 14; cdr3_aa: CASSFSGTQETQYF; cdr3_nt: TGTGCCAGCAGCTTTAGCGGGACCCAAGAGACCCAGTACTTC
clone_size: .; j_call: TRBJ2-3; d_call: TRBD2; v_call: TRBV5-4; cdr3_length: 18; cdr3_aa: CASSQGGLAGVSTDTQYF; cdr3_nt: TGTGCCAGCAGTCAGGGGGGACTAGCGGGAGTTAGCACAGATACGCAGTATTTT
clone_size: once; j_call: TRBJ1-2; d_call: .; v_call: TRBV27; cdr3_length: 14; cdr3_aa: CASKSGHENYGYTF; cdr3_nt: TGTGCCAGCAAGAGTGGACACGAAAACTATGGCTACACCTTC
clone_size: .; j_call: TRBJ1-3; d_call: .; v_call: TRBV30; cdr3_length: 13; cdr3_aa: CAWSAVGLNTIYF; cdr3_nt: TGTGCCTGGAGCGCCGTGGGCCTAAACACCATATATTTT
clone_size: .; j_call: TRBJ1-1; d_call: .; v_call: TRBV7-8; cdr3_length: 14; cdr3_aa: CASSRTSRVTEAFF; cdr3_nt: TGTGCCAGCAGCCGGACCAGCAGGGTCACTGAAGCTTTCTTT
clone_size: .; j_call: TRBJ2-7; d_call: TRBD2; v_call: TRBV5-1; cdr3_length: 15; cdr3_aa: CASSFRAGPSYEQYF; cdr3_nt: TGCGCCAGCAGCTTCCGAGCGGGGCCCTCCTACGAGCAGTACTTC
clone_size: once; j_call: TRBJ2-2; d_call: TRBD2; v_call: TRBV5-1; cdr3_length: 16; cdr3_aa: CASSAGTSGFAGELFF; cdr3_nt: TGCGCCAGCAGCGCGGGGACTAGCGGGTTCGCCGGGGAGCTGTTTTTT
clone_size: .; j_call: TRBJ1-1; d_call: TRBD1; v_call: TRBV28; cdr3_length: 17; cdr3_aa: CASSPNGQGARDTEAFF; cdr3_nt: TGTGCCAGCAGTCCGAACGGACAGGGGGCGAGGGACACTGAAGCTTTCTTT
clone_size: .; j_call: TRBJ2-1; d_call: TRBD2; v_call: TRBV15; cdr3_length: 16; cdr3_aa: CATSGRGSGVYNEQFF; cdr3_nt: TGTGCCACCAGTGGTAGAGGAAGCGGGGTCTACAATGAGCAGTTCTTC
clone_size: .; j_call: TRBJ1-4; d_call: .; v_call: TRBV5-4; cdr3_length: 15; cdr3_aa: CASSSGSPTNEKLFF; cdr3_nt: TGTGCCAGCAGCTCCGGGAGTCCAACTAATGAAAAACTGTTTTTT
clone_size: many; j_call: TRBJ1-6; d_call: TRBD1; v_call: TRBV30; cdr3_length: 14; cdr3_aa: CAWTGQGRRSPLHF; cdr3_nt: TGTGCCTGGACCGGACAGGGACGACGCTCACCCCTCCACTTT
clone_size: .; j_call: TRBJ1-4; d_call: .; v_call: TRBV5-6; cdr3_length: 15; cdr3_aa: CASSPRTGLGEKLFF; cdr3_nt: TGTGCCAGCAGCCCTCGGACGGGGTTGGGAGAAAAACTGTTTTTT
clone_size: .; j_call: TRBJ1-2; d_call: .; v_call: TRBV3-1/TRBV3-2; cdr3_length: 14; cdr3_aa: CASSPSYSSYGYTF; cdr3_nt: TGTGCCAGCAGCCCATCTTACAGTAGCTATGGCTACACCTTC
clone_size: .; j_call: TRBJ1-1; d_call: .; v_call: TRBV19; cdr3_length: 14; cdr3_aa: CASSKQGFSTEAFF; cdr3_nt: TGTGCCAGTAGTAAACAGGGATTCAGCACTGAAGCTTTCTTT
clone_size: .; j_call: TRBJ2-1; d_call: .; v_call: TRBV19; cdr3_length: 14; cdr3_aa: CASSSGFSDGEQFF; cdr3_nt: TGTGCCAGTAGCTCCGGCTTTAGCGATGGTGAGCAGTTCTTC
clone_size: .; j_call: TRBJ1-1; d_call: .; v_call: TRBV6-2/TRBV6-3; cdr3_length: 14; cdr3_aa: CASSYLDRTAEAFF; cdr3_nt: TGTGCCAGCAGTTACTTAGACAGGACCGCTGAAGCTTTCTTT
clone_size: .; j_call: TRBJ2-1; d_call: .; v_call: TRBV7-3; cdr3_length: 12; cdr3_aa: CASSLTGSEQFF; cdr3_nt: TGTGCCAGCAGCTTAACCGGGAGCGAGCAGTTCTTC